Listed below are T cell receptor beta chains from one sample, sequenced in a study of cytomegalovirus exposure and HLA in healthy donors. Profiled with immunoSEQ multiplex PCR; TCRdb holds only in-frame clones, not every one. The sample yields some 66,000 clones, around 75% seen once. Sequenced: PBMCs. The receptors come from a man aged 60 to 69 in good health and CMV-seropositive. Each CDR3 is given with its conserved first and last residue. D genes are given only for firm matches. For some rows the clone size is stated as once, few or many, or as a class when expanded; others skip it.

j_gene,d_gene,v_gene,abundance,CDR3aa,CDR3nt
TRBJ2-5,TRBD1,TRBV5-1,-,CASRWTGDQETQYF,TGCGCCAGCAGATGGACAGGGGACCAAGAGACCCAGTACTTC
TRBJ1-1,TRBD1,TRBV29-1,few,CSGRGLNTEAFF,TGCAGCGGCAGGGGGCTGAACACTGAAGCTTTCTTT
TRBJ2-4,-,TRBV18,-,CASSPPSGLAKNIQYF,TGTGCCAGCTCACCACCGTCAGGGCTAGCCAAAAACATTCAGTACTTC
TRBJ1-1,TRBD1,TRBV29-1,-,CSVLQGAVSTEAFF,TGCAGCGTTTTGCAGGGGGCTGTCAGCACTGAAGCTTTCTTT
TRBJ2-7,TRBD1,TRBV13,-,CASSQTGGHTYEQYF,TGTGCCAGCAGCCAGACAGGGGGTCATACCTACGAGCAGTACTTC
TRBJ2-7,TRBD2,TRBV7-9,few,CASKGLAGYEQYF,TGTGCCAGCAAGGGACTAGCGGGATACGAGCAGTACTTC
TRBJ2-1,-,TRBV5-1,few,CASSLLAGSDNEQFF,TGCGCCAGCAGCTTACTAGCCGGCTCTGACAATGAGCAGTTCTTC
TRBJ2-3,-,TRBV5-8,-,CASSLDGRTDTQYF,TGTGCCAGCAGCTTGGACGGTCGCACAGATACGCAGTATTTT
TRBJ1-1,-,TRBV7-9,-,CSIRGSNEAFF,TGTTCCATTAGAGGGTCAAATGAAGCTTTCTTT
TRBJ2-7,-,TRBV20-1,few,CSAGQHEQYF,TGCAGTGCTGGGCAACACGAGCAGTACTTC
TRBJ1-1,-,TRBV6-1,-,CASPMAPGSEASF,TGTGCCAGCCCCATGGCCCCTGGGAGTGAAGCTTCCTTT
TRBJ2-5,-,TRBV5-4,-,CASSSAGYRETQYF,TGTGCCAGCAGCTCAGCGGGCTATAGGGAGACCCAGTACTTC
TRBJ1-5,-,TRBV6-1,-,CASRGGSEFYQPQHF,TGTGCCAGCAGGGGAGGGTCAGAATTCTATCAGCCCCAGCATTTT
TRBJ1-6,-,TRBV25-1,few,CASSGQVYNSPLHF,TGTGCCAGCAGTGGACAGGTTTACAATTCACCCCTCCACTTT
TRBJ1-5,TRBD1,TRBV7-8,-,CASSRRDRSSNQPQHF,TGTGCCAGCAGCCGAAGGGACAGGAGTAGCAATCAGCCCCAGCATTTT
TRBJ2-5,-,TRBV15,-,CATSLHGRGETQYF,TGTGCCACCAGTCTTCATGGGCGCGGGGAGACCCAGTACTTC
TRBJ2-3,-,TRBV11-1,few,CASSSSQSDTQYF,TGTGCCAGCAGCTCGAGTCAATCAGATACGCAGTATTTT
TRBJ2-5,TRBD2,TRBV13,-,CASSFKLAGVYQETQYF,TGTGCCAGCAGCTTTAAACTAGCGGGGGTTTACCAAGAGACCCAGTACTTC
TRBJ2-3,TRBD1,TRBV4-1,-,CASSQDVGGGTDTQYF,TGCGCCAGCAGCCAAGATGTAGGGGGCGGAACAGATACGCAGTATTTT
TRBJ2-7,-,TRBV13,-,CASSFKLDVTYEQYF,TGTGCCAGCAGCTTTAAACTAGATGTTACCTACGAGCAGTACTTC
TRBJ1-1,-,TRBV25-1,-,CASSEYQGDEAFF,TGTGCCAGCAGTGAATATCAAGGAGATGAAGCTTTCTTT
TRBJ1-1,-,TRBV5-8,-,CASSLVAQGAFF,TGTGCCAGCAGCTTGGTAGCCCAAGGAGCTTTCTTT
TRBJ1-1,-,TRBV7-9,-,CASSSGRFTMNTEAFF,TGTGCCAGCAGCTCTGGCCGTTTTACGATGAACACTGAAGCTTTCTTT
TRBJ2-1,TRBD2,TRBV7-6,few,CASSLSPGEGIEQFF,TGTGCCAGCAGCTTAAGTCCCGGGGAGGGGATTGAGCAGTTCTTC
TRBJ1-2,TRBD1,TRBV7-9,-,CASSFSTGANYGYTF,TGTGCCAGCAGCTTTTCGACAGGGGCTAACTATGGCTACACCTTC
TRBJ1-1,-,TRBV27,-,CASSLGAGYTEAFF,TGTGCCAGCAGTTTAGGGGCAGGGTACACTGAAGCTTTCTTT
TRBJ1-3,TRBD1,TRBV27,-,CASRLQGTSGNTIYF,TGTGCCAGCAGACTACAGGGGACCTCTGGAAACACCATATATTTT
TRBJ2-5,-,TRBV6-1,-,CASGAGWSKETQYF,TGTGCCAGCGGGGCAGGGTGGTCGAAAGAGACCCAGTACTTC
TRBJ2-2,-,TRBV10-1,-,CASSEARDTYTGELFF,TGCGCCAGCAGTGAGGCCCGGGACACCTACACCGGGGAGCTGTTTTTT
TRBJ1-5,-,TRBV6-1,-,CASSVFGGDQPQHF,TGTGCCAGCAGTGTTTTCGGGGGGGACCAGCCCCAGCATTTT
TRBJ2-3,TRBD1,TRBV7-6,-,CASSPRTGGDTDTQYF,TGTGCCAGCAGCCCCCGGACAGGGGGAGACACAGATACGCAGTATTTT
TRBJ2-1,-,TRBV4-1,-,CASSQVSGNNEQFF,TGCGCCAGCAGCCAAGTATCCGGGAACAATGAGCAGTTCTTC
TRBJ2-1,-,TRBV5-1,once,CASSPGVYLNEQFF,TGCGCCAGCAGTCCCGGGGTCTACCTCAATGAGCAGTTCTTC
TRBJ1-1,-,TRBV12-5,-,CASGLSYGSDTEAFF,TGTGCTAGTGGTCTTTCGTACGGGTCGGACACTGAAGCTTTCTTT
TRBJ2-1,TRBD2,TRBV6-6,-,CASREGTSGRDEQFF,TGTGCCAGCAGGGAAGGGACTAGCGGGAGGGATGAGCAGTTCTTC
TRBJ2-2,-,TRBV27,-,CASSTRQTGELFF,TGTGCCAGCAGTACTCGACAAACCGGGGAGCTGTTTTTT
TRBJ2-1,TRBD2,TRBV5-1,-,CASSRTSGIYNEQFF,TGCGCCAGCAGCCGCACTAGCGGGATTTACAATGAGCAGTTCTTC
TRBJ1-5,TRBD1,TRBV6-6,-,CASTETGDQPQHF,TGTGCCAGCACCGAGACAGGGGATCAGCCCCAGCATTTT
TRBJ2-7,-,TRBV19,-,CASSNDRAEQYF,TGTGCCAGTAGTAATGACAGAGCCGAGCAGTACTTC
TRBJ2-1,-,TRBV10-3,few,CAISESLRGQFF,TGTGCCATCAGTGAGTCCCTCAGGGGGCAGTTCTTC
TRBJ2-1,TRBD2,TRBV4-1,-,CASSQGLPGLAGTYNEQFF,TGCGCCAGCAGCCAAGGATTACCGGGACTAGCGGGGACCTACAATGAGCAGTTCTTC
TRBJ1-5,TRBD1,TRBV6-5,-,CASSTSQGANQPQHF,TGTGCCAGCAGTACCTCACAGGGGGCAAATCAGCCCCAGCATTTT
TRBJ2-1,TRBD2,TRBV5-1,-,CASSSVAGAGYNEQFF,TGCGCCAGCAGCTCAGTAGCGGGAGCAGGTTACAATGAGCAGTTCTTC
TRBJ2-2,-,TRBV27,few,CASSLTHTIPGELFF,TGTGCCAGCAGCCTGACTCACACTATACCCGGGGAGCTGTTTTTT
TRBJ2-1,-,TRBV6-5,-,CASSYDYRRSEQFF,TGTGCCAGCAGTTACGATTATAGACGGAGTGAGCAGTTCTTC
TRBJ2-7,TRBD1,TRBV6-5,-,CAISESTGTYEQYF,TGTGCCATCAGTGAGTCGACAGGGACATACGAGCAGTACTTC
TRBJ2-3,TRBD1,TRBV6-4,-,CASSVTGDNTDTQYF,TGTGCCAGCAGTGTAACAGGGGATAACACAGATACGCAGTATTTT
TRBJ1-2,TRBD1,TRBV4-1,-,CASSLGQGLNYGYTF,TGCGCCAGCAGCCTCGGACAGGGGCTAAACTATGGCTACACCTTC
TRBJ1-1,-,TRBV6-1,-,CASSGRGNTEAFF,TGTGCCAGCAGTGGGCGAGGGAACACTGAAGCTTTCTTT